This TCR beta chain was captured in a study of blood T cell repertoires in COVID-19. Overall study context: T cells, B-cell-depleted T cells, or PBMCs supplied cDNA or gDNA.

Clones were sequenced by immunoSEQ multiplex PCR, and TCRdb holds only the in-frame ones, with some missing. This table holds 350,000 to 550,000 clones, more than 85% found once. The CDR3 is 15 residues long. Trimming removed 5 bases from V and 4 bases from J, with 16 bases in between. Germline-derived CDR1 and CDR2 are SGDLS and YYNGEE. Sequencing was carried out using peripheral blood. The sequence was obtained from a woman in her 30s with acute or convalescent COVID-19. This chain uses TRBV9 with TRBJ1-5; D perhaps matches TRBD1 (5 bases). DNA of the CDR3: TGTGCCAGCAGTCTTGACGGACACATTAATCAGCCCCAGCATTTT. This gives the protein CASSLDGHINQPQHF.